This T cell receptor beta chain stems from a study of naive and memory T cell subsets. Study outcomes and limitations: A few larger clonotypes appeared in naive repertoires, especially CD8, possibly memory cells re-expressing CD45RA.

An equimolar mix of two oligonucleotides served as the beta constant-region primer for TRBC1 and TRBC2. The ligated cDNA underwent four PCR rounds using SP2 and nested alpha and beta constant-region primers. One entry per CDR3 protein results from TCRdb running MiXCR on the UMI-ligation and nested PCR reads. This sample has more than 95,000 distinct CDR3 sequences, with around 15% found just once. About this clonotype itself: The antigen remains unidentified.

The source material was naive CD8+ T cells from blood. The sequence came from a human donor in good health.

As DNA, the CDR3 is TGTGCCAGCAGTACAGGGTCCTCTGGAAACACCATATATTTT. Amino acid sequence: CASSTGSSGNTIYF. The chain recombines TRBV12-3 or TRBV12-4 with TRBJ1-3, with D maybe TRBD1 (6 bases). This CDR3 region has 14 residues. Trimming removed 5 bases from V and 0 bases from J, with 8 bases in between.